This T cell receptor beta chain was identified during a study of cytomegalovirus exposure and HLA in healthy donors (dated by TCRdb to about 2017). About the investigation overall: An earlier analysis of roughly 630 of the donors reported approximately 290 Gb of sequence data and some 120 million unique TCR beta sequences from some 180 million T cells. The study combined high-throughput TCR immunosequencing, statistical association of individual TCRs with disease status, and machine learning to predict cytomegalovirus infection status. Besides the first cohort of about 730 subjects, a separate validation cohort made up of roughly 120 different subjects was used. Rather than drawing on any new phenotypic data, the later analysis identified candidate immune exposures from TCR beta sequences and the way those sequences occurred across donors. The genetic ancestry cluster associated with self-reported Caucasian donors included 81% of the roughly 390 genotyped donors. The aim of the study was to test whether cataloging public T cell receptors could identify signatures of past pathogen exposure. The study profiled the T cell repertoires of about 720 subjects by immunosequencing and related them to cytomegalovirus serostatus. A later analysis re-examined previously published TCR beta repertoires from over 500 donors and added high-resolution HLA genotyping to investigate patterns of TCR occurrence. Roughly 5 DR-DQ haplotypes were treated as single units for association and clustering because of strong linkage in the cohort. An earlier analysis of 587 of the donors applied high-throughput TCR beta sequencing to assess whether each TCR beta V gene segment acted as functional or pseudogenic. Every repertoire in the discovery cohort had been generated on one and the same sequencing platform. The number of typed donors differed by locus: about 620-640 for A, B, C, DRB1 and DQB1; 500 to 550 for DQA1; 606 for DPA1; and about 450 for DPB1. On average, around 240,000 unique TCR beta nucleotide sequences were sequenced per donor among 350 to 400 genotyped donors of the cohort, with 15% to 20% of those sequences being non-productive. In a later genetic analysis, genome-wide SNP genotypes for about three fifths of the 666 donors were used, and that subset was treated as a discovery cohort. Alongside the repertoire data, information on donor age, sex, ethnicity and CMV serostatus was compiled. HLA typing included class I and class II loci at four-digit resolution. Roughly 300 gigabases of sequencing data and 78 million or so unique TCR sequences were included in an early release covering roughly 600 HLA-typed donors.

Comments on this clone: Its antigen specificity is not known. No much larger clone is present one base from it, and per-base qualities are unavailable.

Receptors were amplified or captured by the immunoSEQ multiplex PCR assay. For the multiplex PCR, a mixture combining 60 forward primers for TCR Vbeta segments and 13 reverse primers for TCR Jbeta segments was used. Amplification of the CDR3 region of rearranged TCR beta genes was performed with a multiplex PCR assay on genomic DNA. The Illumina HiSeq System was used to sequence the amplified TCR beta libraries as 87-base-pair reads. The study's processing was this. A later analysis counted 75 million to 100 million unique TCR beta chains across the 670 or so repertoires, and some 11 million of these chains were shared by at least two donors. Raw reads were error-corrected and collapsed into unique sequences by a nearest-neighbor algorithm in which closely related sequences were merged to remove PCR and sequencing errors. V, D and J gene segments were assigned by aligning CDR3 sequences to IMGT reference sequences. Each retained sequence needed at least a six-nucleotide match to both a V gene segment and a J gene segment. Rearrangements were called productive when the CDR3 lacked stop codons and stayed in frame with V and J; all others were non-productive. CDR3 was defined according to IMGT convention as the region running from the second conserved V-encoded cysteine to the conserved J-encoded phenylalanine. Sequences without an unambiguous match to a single V gene segment were excluded from the earlier analysis of approximately 600 of the donors. In an earlier analysis of roughly 500 of the donors, V segments were called functional above 56.7% productive rearrangements and were called segregating when the between-donor standard deviation exceeded 5%. To diagnose cytomegalovirus status from the catalog of TCR beta chain sequences, a statistical classification framework was built. In a later analysis, TCR nucleotide sequences were compared against IMGT/GENE-DB human TR gene sequences so that V and J genes could be assigned. In a later analysis, CDR3 sequences and most-parsimonious VDJ recombination scenarios were assigned using the TCRdist pipeline. In a later analysis, each TCR beta chain was defined by its CDR3 amino acid sequence together with its V-gene family, and reads without a unique V-gene family were excluded. A later analysis removed 600 or so highly shared, low-generation-probability nucleotide sequences to deal with suspected cross-contamination and a sequencing artifact. A later analysis calculated a clonal expansion index for each public chain from normalized within-repertoire ranks of inferred template counts. In a later analysis, generation probabilities were computed with a VDJ recombination model fitted to out-of-frame rearrangements, and the resulting probabilities were checked against IGoR. In a later analysis, hypergeometric tests were used to score TCR-TCR, TCR-HLA and TCR-CMV co-occurrence, with a repertoire-size bias correction applied to TCR pairs. To estimate false discovery rates, a later analysis permuted the HLA or CMV assignments 20 times. In a later analysis, co-occurring TCRs were grouped using DBSCAN, with TCRdist sequence similarity added in when clustering inside HLA-allele-positive subsets. Repertoires with fewer than 30,000 or more than 120,000 public chains were left out of co-occurrence clustering, as were four to six repertoires with anomalous nucleotide sharing. In its TCRdb copy, this immuneACCESS table keeps in-frame sequences only and misses some clones. Where compared with another copy, unresolved V genes explain less than half of these, and the others have no known cause. D and trimming were read from the DNA, whereas the V and J calls and clone size are those reported in that table. The sample table shows 200,000 to 250,000 clones, and 60% to 80% are seen once. The ten top clones hold 3% to 4% of the sample.

The cohort was made up of about 610 healthy bone marrow donors. At the time of sampling, all cohort members were nominally healthy, though unrecorded immune exposures were likely present. The donor was CMV seronegative and was included in the group of approximately 350 seronegative cohort members. Each donor provided a peripheral blood sample, and peripheral blood mononuclear cells were used for TCR beta sequencing. Genomic DNA extraction from the blood cell samples was performed with the Qiagen DNeasy Blood Extraction Kit. Findings and caveats that apply to the study as a whole: Because HLA typing was missing for some donors at each locus, association tests included only the typed subset. Because counts were too low, more than 15 rarely observed V segments, including chromosome 9 orphons, were excluded from the earlier analysis of a few hundred of the donors. Immune exposure information for the cohort was limited to CMV serostatus. In the study, around 150 TCR beta chains were listed as associated with cytomegalovirus. Specific HLA alleles were associated with roughly 16,000 TCR beta sequences at a false discovery rate of 0.05 in a later analysis. According to a later analysis, most CMV-associated TCR beta chains appeared to be HLA-restricted, and the HLA associations seemed to be driven largely by CMV exposure. According to a later analysis, TCR association rates differed among HLA loci, with DRB1 alleles showing the most associated TCRs and HLA-C alleles showing the fewest. Some IMGT-functional V segments, including TRBV6-2 and TRBV6-3, could not be told apart with the 87-base-pair reads, so those segments were excluded. The classifier was reported to diagnose cytomegalovirus status with high specificity and sensitivity in both the original cohort and the validation cohort. The presence/absence analyses assumed that sequencing depth was roughly uniform across donors, and that assumption may not be true. While some public TCRs were present in many individuals, most TCR sequences turned up only very rarely across donors. A cluster of highly shared sequence variants was judged likely to represent a technical artifact of the sequencing pipeline. According to a later analysis, parvovirus B19, influenza, CMV and Epstein-Barr virus appeared linked to several top co-occurrence clusters. A later genetic analysis reported fewer N-insertions in productive TCRs among donors in an Asian-associated ancestry cluster than the roughly 700-donor mean. In a later analysis, HLA-associated TCR beta chains showed more clonal expansion and lower generation probabilities than non-associated chains that were equally common. Strong co-occurrence of HLA alleles, especially DR and DQ, made assigning TCR associations to individual alleles difficult. A further reported finding was that TCR beta sequences accurately predicted the HLA-A and HLA-B alleles for most subjects in the first cohort. According to the authors, the approach could potentially be generalized to other disease states and immunological phenotypes. A later genetic analysis associated a missense DCLRE1C variant with V-gene and J-gene trimming of TCR beta chains, and an independent cohort replicated the association. Linkage disequilibrium might explain the correlated functional status among segregating V segments, but an unknown experimental factor could not be excluded. In an earlier analysis of some 640 of the donors, most TCR beta V segments were observed in productive rearrangements about 87% or about 30% of the time, broadly matching IMGT annotations. In vitro tests confirmed that a few of the cytomegalovirus-associated TCR beta chains recognize cytomegalovirus antigens. The cohort was sequenced for TCR beta chains only, and without alpha or paired-chain data the features that could be detected were limited.

CDR1 is given as SQVTM and CDR2 as ANQGSEA, both from the germline V gene. The CDR3 has 14 amino acids, counting the end cysteine and phenylalanine. Only the CDR3 portion is preserved as DNA: 42 bases, with reading frame beginning at the first base. V is pruned by 7 bases and J by 3 bases, leaving 7 bases of the junction without a gene match. Material: PBMCs. The TCR sequence derives from a male donor in good health and CMV-seronegative. The sequence links TRBV29-1 to TRBJ2-2; 8 central bases correspond to TRBD1. This receptor has the CDR3 CSANRGSDTGELFF. The bases read TGCAGCGCAAACAGGGGGTCGGACACCGGGGAGCTGTTTTTT.